The next 11 T cell receptor beta chains were all read from a single sample in a study of breast tumors, draining lymph nodes, adjacent tissues. Axillary draining lymph nodes of breast cancer patients supplied the node samples. TCRdb re-called the multiplex PCR reads through MiXCR, storing one row per CDR3 protein. Of around 130,000 distinct CDR3 sequences listed, 21% were seen once; the top ten hold around 2.2%. The sequenced sample was axillary lymph node tissue. The receptors stem from a female donor with breast cancer. Some clones in this sample may be carry-over from other donors' samples.

This clonotype was recorded many times. V gene TRBV30 combines with J gene TRBJ1-6, with D unresolved. The CDR3 runs 15 residues. CDR1 is GTSNPN and CDR2 is SVGIG in the germline V gene (reference sequence). The V and J ends lost 2 bases and 4 bases respectively, with 12 bases between them. CDR3 sequence reads: CAWSSEGFYNSPLHF. For the CDR3, the DNA is TGTGCCTGGAGTTCCGAGGGTTTTTATAATTCACCCCTCCACTTT.

Many counts were recorded for this clonotype. This sequence joins TRBV29-1 and TRBJ1-4, with a weak D call TRBD1 (5 bases). Trimming stripped 5 bases from V and 7 bases from J, with 5 bases between. The CDR3 runs 10 residues. The germline gives CDR1 SQVTM, CDR2 ANQGSEA. The CDR3 region has the DNA TGCAGCGTTCAGGGTGAAAAACTGTTTTTT. Translation: CSVQGEKLFF.

This clonotype was recorded at least ten times. The chain joins TRBV20-1 to TRBJ2-3; no firm D call. The germline gives CDR1 DFQATT, CDR2 SNEGSKA (reference sequence). The V end lost 1 base, the J end lost 2 bases, and 4 bases lay between the germline ends. The CDR3 sequence is 12 residues long. CDR3 amino acids: CSARGYTDTQYF. The CDR3, as DNA: TGCAGTGCTAGAGGCTACACAGATACGCAGTATTTT.

This clonotype was picked up a small number of times. V and J are TRBV28 and TRBJ2-3; the match to TRBD2 covers 8 bases. The CDR3 loop spans 18 amino acids. Per the germline V gene, CDR1 is MDHEN and CDR2 is SYDVKM. V trimming: 6 bases; J trimming: 0 bases; junction bases outside the gene matches: 14. The CDR3 is CASSPSFGGAGSTDTQYF. DNA of the CDR3: TGTGCCAGCAGCCCGTCTTTCGGGGGGGCGGGGAGCACAGATACGCAGTATTTT. Filled out from reference TRBV28 and TRBJ2-3, the complete variable domain reads DVKVTQSSRYLVKRTGEKVFLECVQDMDHENMFWYRQDPGLGLRLIYFSYDVKMKEKGDIPEGYSVSREKKERFSLILESASTNQTSMYLCASSPSFGGAGSTDTQYFGPGTRLTVL.

This clonotype was seen ten or more times. The gene calls are TRBV20-1 and TRBJ2-1; D is ambiguous. Germline CDR1 DFQATT, CDR2 SNEGSKA (reference sequence). The CDR3 is 16 residues long. Trimming removed 0 bases from V and 0 bases from J, with 12 bases in between. CDR3 sequence (DNA): TGCAGTGCTAGAGATACGGCTAAAAGCTCCTACAATGAGCAGTTCTTC. Amino acids: CSARDTAKSSYNEQFF.

This clonotype came up many times. The chain employs TRBV6-1 and TRBJ1-2, with D unclear. The CDR3 has 13 residues. V lost 10 bases and J 4 bases, leaving 16 bases between the germline ends. Per germline, CDR1 MNHNS and CDR2 SASEGT. In DNA form, the CDR3 reads TGTGCCACACCTGAAGGGCGGTTCTATGGCTACACCTTC. Protein: CATPEGRFYGYTF.

This clonotype was found a few times. A read error may be the cause here, since a much bigger clone is one base away. The gene calls are TRBV11-2 and TRBJ2-5; TRBD2 aligns across 7 bases. Germline assignment: CDR1 SGHAT and CDR2 FQNNGV. This CDR3 spans 12 amino acids. V lost 5 bases and J lost 7; bases outside the gene matches: 4. DNA of the CDR3: TGTGCCAGCAGCCTTGGCGGGGGGACCCAGTACTTC. It is translated as CASSLGGGTQYF.

Points on this clonotype: This may be a read error, as it is one base from a much larger clone. The chain carries TRBV11-2 and TRBJ1-4; a possible D gene is TRBD1 (5 bases). Deletions cut 1 base from V and 8 bases from J, with 14 bases between. The germline gives CDR1 SGHAT, CDR2 FQNNGV. CDR3 size: 15 residues. The CDR3 region is CASSLVLGGVEKLFF. CDR3 sequence (DNA): TGTGCCAGCAGCTTAGTCCTTGGGGGGGTGGAAAAACTGTTTTTT.

In its sample, this clonotype was seen many times. V usage is TRBV4-1 and J usage is TRBJ2-1; possibly TRBD1 or TRBD2 for D (6 bases each). The CDR3 covers 19 residues. Germline CDR1 and CDR2: MGHRA and YSYEKL. V was cut by 7 bases and J by 6 bases, with 31 bases left in between. For the CDR3, the DNA is TGCGCCAGCACGGGTGCCGCTCGAATTGGGGGGCTAGGGGTCAATGAGCAGTTCTTC. It encodes CASTGAARIGGLGVNEQFF.

This clonotype has a count of ten or more. The V and J genes are TRBV24-1 and TRBJ2-2; D may match TRBD1 or TRBD2 (5 bases each). V lost 1 base to trimming and J lost 1 base, with 9 bases between them. This CDR3 contains 16 residues. Germline CDR1 and CDR2: KGHDR and SFDVKD. CDR3 in amino acids: CATSDFGTENTGELFF. In DNA form, the CDR3 reads TGTGCCACCAGTGATTTTGGGACGGAGAACACCGGGGAGCTGTTTTTT.

This clonotype was recorded many times. The chain carries TRBV2 and TRBJ2-1; D may be TRBD1 or TRBD2 (5 bases each). The V gene lost 5 bases and the J gene lost 7 bases, with 18 bases spanning the gap. CDR3 length: 15 amino acids. Germline V gives CDR1 SNHLY, CDR2 FYNNEI. The CDR3 nucleotides are TGTGCCAGCAGTAAATTGGGGACGGCGCCGAATGAGCAGTTCTTC. Its translation is CASSKLGTAPNEQFF.